This T cell receptor beta chain was found in a study of glioma-infiltrating T cells. Trimming took 10 bases from V and 7 from J; bases not matched to a gene: 13. The CDR3 extends over 15 amino acids. Germline V gene sequence: CDR1 MRHNA, CDR2 SNTAGT. General study findings and limits: Non-neoplastic patients had below-expected tissue-blood divergence, while all gliomas exceeded expectation.

As for this clonotype: Its antigen is currently unknown.

The iRepertoire nested amplicon-rescue multiplex PCR amplified TCR alpha and beta CDR3s from RNA. Tissue mRNA or PBMC total RNA, 100-400 ng, went into one-step reverse transcription and amplification. TCRdb used MiXCR to reprocess the multiplex PCR reads, holding one entry per CDR3 protein. The sample carries 100,000 to 150,000 distinct CDR3 sequences, about 25% recorded once. This clonotype was sampled from a human donor with low-grade glioma or glioblastoma, undergoing nonglioma brain surgery, or in good health (not recorded which). The chain employs TRBV6-4 and TRBJ2-1; 10 nucleotides match TRBD2. The sequenced sample consisted of glioma tissue, nonneoplastic brain tissue, or PBMCs (not recorded which). The CDR3 loop is CANSKAGGPRNEQFF. The CDR3 nucleotides read TGTGCCAATTCAAAAGCGGGGGGGCCTCGAAATGAGCAGTTCTTC.